The source of this T cell receptor beta chain is a study of graft-versus-host responses after intestinal transplantation. Study-level information: Multivisceral, liver-intestinal, or isolated intestinal grafts were transplanted into recipients. Each patient got anti-thymocyte globulin induction, then tacrolimus and steroids for roughly 3 years.

Using immunoSEQ multiplex PCR, the repertoire was profiled, and TCRdb retains in-frame clones only, with some absent. This sample carries roughly 15,000 clones, less than 85% of them seen once, and the ten largest clones take 15% to 20%. Graft specimens yielded both intraepithelial and lamina propria lymphocytes. The CDR3 runs 15 residues. CDR1 MNHEY and CDR2 SVGAGI come from the germline V gene. V gave up 3 bases and J gave up 5 bases; unmatched junction bases: 9. General observations from the study: When patients had graft-donor T cell macrochimerism, their allografts held high graft-versus-host to host-versus-graft clonal ratios. GvH clones occurred in recipient marrow; some first appeared in ileum or blood.

Points on this clone: Its antigen is as yet unknown.

The sequence was obtained from a human patient who received an intestinal transplant, so some T cells may come from the graft donor. The chain links TRBV6-5 to TRBJ2-7; TRBD2 matches at 8 bases. This material consisted of ileum tissue, taken roughly 98 days after intestinal transplant. For the CDR3, the DNA is TGTGCCAGCAGTTATACTAGCGGAGGGCCCGACGAGCAGTACTTC. This translates into CASSYTSGGPDEQYF.